These T cell receptor beta chains were read from a single sample in a study of vaccination and CD4 T cells after COVID-19. Their specific antigens are unknown. TCRdb recomputed calls from the PCR reads with MiXCR, one row per CDR3 protein. The sample carries roughly 20,000 distinct CDR3 sequences, approximately 56% recorded once. The sample was CD4+ T cells from blood, cultured in vitro, taken about 7 months after SARS-CoV-2 vaccination. Every receptor here comes from a human donor who had recovered from COVID-19. Each CDR3 is given with its conserved first and last residue. The D gene is left open where the match is weak. Some rows have no size entry. The others give once, few or many, or a class for an expanded clone.

J	V	size	D	DNA	CDR3
TRBJ2-1	TRBV20-1	-	TRBD2	TGCAGTGCTAGTCACGGGGGGTCCTACAATGAGCAGTTCTTC	CSASHGGSYNEQFF
TRBJ1-2	TRBV2	-	-	TGTGCCAGCAGTGAAGGGCGGACCAACTATGGCTACACCTTC	CASSEGRTNYGYTF
TRBJ2-1	TRBV7-3	-	-	TGTGCCAGCAGCTCGACCTACAGCTCCTACAATGAGCAGTTCTTC	CASSSTYSSYNEQFF
TRBJ2-3	TRBV6-1	-	TRBD1	TGTGCCAGCAGTCGGACAGGGGTATTCACAGATACGCAGTATTTT	CASSRTGVFTDTQYF
TRBJ2-1	TRBV5-1	-	TRBD2	TGCGCCAGCAGCGGGGAGGGACTAGCGGGGGGACCATCCTACAATGAGCAGTTCTTC	CASSGEGLAGGPSYNEQFF
TRBJ2-7	TRBV20-1	few	-	TGCAGTGCCCGGCGGGTTGTCGGGATGGCGTACGAGCAGTACTTC	CSARRVVGMAYEQYF
TRBJ1-2	TRBV6-1	-	-	TGTGCCAGCAGTCCGTCGGGGTGGGGCTACACCTTC	CASSPSGWGYTF
TRBJ2-5	TRBV11-3	few	TRBD2	TGTGCCAGCAGTTCCGGACTAGCGGGATTGGAGACCCAGTACTTC	CASSSGLAGLETQYF
TRBJ2-3	TRBV7-2	-	-	TGTGCCAGCAGACAAATAGCGGCGGATACGCAGTATTTT	CASRQIAADTQYF
TRBJ1-1	TRBV6-1	-	TRBD1	TGTGCCAGCACTAAAGGGGGCGCGTCCACTGAAGCTTTCTTT	CASTKGGASTEAFF
TRBJ1-5	TRBV12-3/TRBV12-4	-	-	TGTGCCAGCAGTTTTCGGAATAATCAGCCCCAGCATTTT	CASSFRNNQPQHF
TRBJ2-3	TRBV24-1	-	-	TGTGCCACCAGTGATGTGACAGCGACAGATACGCAGTATTTT	CATSDVTATDTQYF
TRBJ2-1	TRBV27	-	-	TGTGCCAGCAGTCCCACTATGGATGCTGAGCAGTTCTTC	CASSPTMDAEQFF
TRBJ1-6	TRBV5-4	-	-	TGTGCCAGCAGCTCGCAAGTGAATAATTCACCCCTCCACTTT	CASSSQVNNSPLHF
TRBJ1-1	TRBV19	few	-	TGTGCCAGTAAAATCGCGGGGGCGGGGAACACTGAAGCTTTCTTT	CASKIAGAGNTEAFF
TRBJ2-7	TRBV7-2	-	-	TGTGCCAGCAGCTGGCAAGGGGGGAGCTCCTACGAGCAGTACTTC	CASSWQGGSSYEQYF
TRBJ2-3	TRBV11-3	-	-	TGTGCCAGCAGCCGAAGAACAGATACGCAGTATTTT	CASSRRTDTQYF
TRBJ2-3	TRBV19	few	TRBD1	TGTGCCAGTCGGGACAGGGGGAGTTCAGATACGCAGTATTTT	CASRDRGSSDTQYF
TRBJ1-2	TRBV4-2	-	-	TGTGCCAGCAGCCAAGATCCCGGGACTCCCTATGGCTACACCTTC	CASSQDPGTPYGYTF
TRBJ1-1	TRBV10-3	-	-	TGTGCCATCAGTGAGTCGTCAGGGGTAGACACTGAAGCTTTCTTT	CAISESSGVDTEAFF
TRBJ2-5	TRBV19	-	-	TGTGCCAGTAGTATAGGCGGGGCGTCCGAGACCCAGTACTTC	CASSIGGASETQYF
TRBJ2-7	TRBV5-8	-	-	TGTGCCAGCAGCTTGAGGCCGGCTCCCGAGCAGTACTTC	CASSLRPAPEQYF
TRBJ2-1	TRBV20-1	-	-	TGCAGTGCTAGAGTGGAGGGTGACAATGAGCAGTTCTTC	CSARVEGDNEQFF
TRBJ1-3	TRBV11-3	-	-	TGTGCCAGCCGGACAGCCTCTGGAAACACCATATATTTT	CASRTASGNTIYF
TRBJ2-1	TRBV14	-	-	TGTGCCAGCAGCCAAGGACCCAGCTCCTACAATGAGCAGTTCTTC	CASSQGPSSYNEQFF
TRBJ1-5	TRBV6-1	-	-	TGTGCCAGCAGCGTGACGATAAACAGCAATCAGCCCCAGCATTTT	CASSVTINSNQPQHF
TRBJ1-1	TRBV7-3	-	-	TGTGCCAGCAGCTTAGGGGGGTCGAACACTGAAGCTTTCTTT	CASSLGGSNTEAFF
TRBJ1-2	TRBV29-1	few	-	TGCAGCGTTGAAGACAGGACCTCTTATGGCTACACCTTC	CSVEDRTSYGYTF
TRBJ2-7	TRBV20-1	few	TRBD2	TGCAGTGCTAGAGGGACTAGCGGGATCTACGAGCAGTACTTC	CSARGTSGIYEQYF
TRBJ1-1	TRBV6-1	few	TRBD1	TGTGCCAGCAGGGAACAGGGGGTAGCAACTGAAGCTTTCTTT	CASREQGVATEAFF
TRBJ2-1	TRBV15	once	-	TGTGCCACCAGCAAAGATCTACGTACTGAGCAGTTCTTC	CATSKDLRTEQFF
TRBJ1-5	TRBV18	-	-	TGTGCCAGCTCACCACTAGTTGGGAATCAGCCCCAGCATTTT	CASSPLVGNQPQHF
TRBJ1-5	TRBV6-2/TRBV6-3	medium-sized	-	TGTGCCAGCAGAGCCGGGGACATCGGATTCAATCAGCCCCAGCATTTT	CASRAGDIGFNQPQHF
TRBJ2-1	TRBV20-1	-	TRBD2	TGCAGTGCTCCTGGACTAGCGGGAAGAAATGAGCAGTTCTTC	CSAPGLAGRNEQFF
TRBJ2-3	TRBV7-6	-	-	TGCGCCAGCAGCTTGGAGGGGGTGGATACGCAGTATTTT	CASSLEGVDTQYF
TRBJ2-1	TRBV20-1	-	-	TGCAGTGCTAGAGATCAGAGGCGCCACCAAGAGCAGTTCTTC	CSARDQRRHQEQFF
TRBJ2-3	TRBV20-1	-	TRBD2	TGCAGTGCTAGATTAGCGGGAGTGTCGGATACGCAGTATTTT	CSARLAGVSDTQYF
TRBJ2-1	TRBV5-4	-	TRBD2	TGTGCCAGCAGCTCGGGGGGTGTGATTTCCGGGGAGGGTGAGCAGTTCTTC	CASSSGGVISGEGEQFF
TRBJ1-6	TRBV6-1	-	TRBD1	TGTGCCGCCTACCGGGACAGGGGCCCCCACCTCCACTTT	CAAYRDRGPHLHF
TRBJ1-6	TRBV7-9	-	-	TGTGCCAGCAGCTTAGCGCTGTCATCACCCCTCCACTTT	CASSLALSSPLHF
TRBJ2-3	TRBV6-5	-	-	TGTGCCAGCAGTTACTCCCCGGACGGGAGCACAGATACGCAGTATTTT	CASSYSPDGSTDTQYF
TRBJ2-5	TRBV7-2	few	-	TGTGCCAGCAGCTACAGAAGTTTCCAAGAGACCCAGTACTTC	CASSYRSFQETQYF
TRBJ2-5	TRBV20-1	-	-	TGCAGTGCTAGTGATTCTTCGCGGGGTCAAGAGACCCAGTACTTC	CSASDSSRGQETQYF
TRBJ2-3	TRBV7-3	-	TRBD2	TGTGCCAGCAGCACCTCGGCTAGCGGGGGGGCCCTGGATACGCAGTATTTT	CASSTSASGGALDTQYF